The 26 T cell receptor beta chains presented below share a single source sample, sequenced in a study of CD8+CD57+ T cells in acquired aplastic anemia. TCR beta VDJ and CDR3 profiling used genomic DNA as template. TCRdb re-analysed the reads in MiXCR, keeping a single row per CDR3 protein. The table records 200,000 to 250,000 distinct CDR3 sequences, over 55% of them present only once. Material: sorted CD4+, CD8+, or CD8+CD57+ T cells (not recorded which) from PBMCs. The receptors originated from a human donor in good health.

V gene TRBV4-2 combines with J gene TRBJ1-4; D is undetermined. V dropped 0 bases and J dropped 0 bases, with 11 bases sitting between them. CDR1 and CDR2 from the germline V gene are LGHNA and YNFKEQ. The CDR3 is 17 amino acids. CDR3 protein: CASSQDFTAATNEKLFF. CDR3 bases: TGTGCCAGCAGCCAAGATTTCACGGCGGCAACTAATGAAAAACTGTTTTTT.

This chain links TRBV7-2 with TRBJ1-1, with 7 nucleotides matching TRBD1. Germline V lookup: CDR1 SGHTA, CDR2 FQGNSA. V lost 3 bases to trimming and J lost 3 bases; unmatched junction nucleotides: 4. There are 14 residues in the CDR3. CDR3 sequence (DNA): TGTGCCAGCAGCTTTAGACAGGGCTACACTGAAGCTTTCTTT. The encoded protein is CASSFRQGYTEAFF.

V and J are TRBV4-1 and TRBJ1-5; D perhaps matches TRBD1 (5 bases). Germline CDR1 and CDR2: MGHRA and YSYEKL. The length of the CDR3 is 15 residues. V gave up 0 bases and J gave up 7 bases, with 13 bases separating them. CDR3 in amino acids: CASSQDGGVGQPQHF. In DNA form, the CDR3 reads TGCGCCAGCAGCCAAGATGGAGGGGTTGGACAGCCCCAGCATTTT.

V is TRBV19 and J is TRBJ1-2, with D unclear. This CDR3 has 15 amino acids. Trimming took 5 bases from V and 0 from J, leaving 13 bases between them. Germline V gene sequence: CDR1 LNHDA, CDR2 SQIVND (reference sequence). The CDR3 region is CASSLRTTSNYGYTF. CDR3 DNA sequence: TGTGCCAGTAGTCTTAGGACCACCTCTAACTATGGCTACACCTTC.

The chain uses TRBV20-1 and TRBJ2-5, with unresolved D. V was cut by 1 base and J by 4 bases, with 13 bases left in between. Germline V gives CDR1 DFQATT, CDR2 SNEGSKA (reference sequence). The CDR3 length is 14 residues. In DNA, the CDR3 is TGCAGTGCTAGAGCCCGTGTTGTAGGAGAGACCCAGTACTTC. Translation: CSARARVVGETQYF.

This clonotype was recorded only once. This is likely a read error, given that the CDR3 carries no conserved phenylalanine or tryptophan at its end. V is TRBV5-1 and J is TRBJ2-7; D possibly corresponds to TRBD1 (6 bases). CDR3 length: 15 amino acids. Germline CDR1 and CDR2: SGHRS and YFSETQ. Trimming cost V 3 bases and J 7 bases, with 20 bases left between them. This CDR3 reads CASSYRDTFPQEQYL. DNA for the CDR3: TGCGCCAGCAGCTACCGGGACACCTTCCCTCAGGAGCAGTACCTC.

The rearrangement uses TRBV2 and TRBJ1-1; a possible D gene is TRBD1 (5 bases). The CDR3 totals 10 residues. Per germline, CDR1 SNHLY and CDR2 FYNNEI. Trimming took 3 bases from V and 12 from J, leaving 8 bases between them. The CDR3 loop is CASSDRASFF. The CDR3 DNA is TGTGCCAGCAGTGACAGGGCATCTTTCTTT.

The chain employs TRBV20-1 and TRBJ1-2; tentative D call: TRBD1 (5 bases). In germline, CDR1 is DFQATT, CDR2 SNEGSKA (reference sequence). The CDR3 is 13 amino acids. V lost 0 bases to trimming and J lost 4 bases, with 9 bases between them. DNA of the CDR3: TGCAGTGCTAGAGAGGGGGACGGCTATGGCTACACCTTC. This gives the protein CSAREGDGYGYTF.

This clonotype has just a few counts. The chain combines TRBV7-9 with TRBJ2-7; D gene uncertain. Trimming removed 5 bases from V and 7 bases from J, with 12 bases in between. The CDR3 contains 12 residues. Germline CDR1 is SEHNR and CDR2 is FQNEAQ (reference sequence). DNA of the CDR3: TGTGCCAGCAGCCCAGACGACATAGAGCAGTACTTC. Translation: CASSPDDIEQYF.

The gene calls are TRBV24-1 and TRBJ2-3; no reliable D call. Deletions cut 11 bases from V and 0 bases from J, with 11 bases between. CDR3 length equals 13 residues. Germline CDR1 KGHDR, CDR2 SFDVKD. CDR3 in amino acids: CAIQAVSTDTQYF. The CDR3 DNA sequence: TGTGCCATCCAGGCTGTGAGCACAGATACGCAGTATTTT.

The rearrangement links TRBV5-1 to TRBJ1-1; unclear D gene. Between the trimmed V and J ends, which lost 4 bases and 2 bases, there was a span of 9 bases. CDR3 size: 13 residues. CDR1 is SGHRS, CDR2 YFSETQ, per germline. Written as DNA, the CDR3 is TGCGCCAGCAGCCTTCAATCAAACACTGAAGCTTTCTTT. Translated, it gives CASSLQSNTEAFF. Complete variable domain (other parts from reference TRBV5-1 and TRBJ1-1): KAGVTQTPRYLIKTRGQQVTLSCSPISGHRSVSWYQQTPGQGLQFLFEYFSETQRNKGNFPGRFSGRQFSNSRSEMNVSTLELGDSALYLCASSLQSNTEAFFGQGTRLTVV.

This clonotype appeared a single time. The rearrangement uses TRBV7-2 and TRBJ1-1; D might be TRBD1 (5 bases). Germline CDR1 SGHTA, CDR2 FQGNSA. The CDR3 is made up of 12 amino acids. V was shortened by 6 bases and J by 7 bases, with 12 bases between the two germline ends. Written as DNA, the CDR3 is TGTGCCAGCAGACAGGACACCAGTGAAGCTTTCTTT. Its translation is CASRQDTSEAFF.

This clonotype was counted at least ten times. The V call is TRBV5-4, the J call TRBJ1-1; D might be TRBD1 (5 bases). The germline CDR1 and CDR2 sequences are SGHNT and YYREEE (reference sequence). The CDR3 contains 13 residues. Trimming took off 4 bases at V and 1 base at J, with 8 bases between the two ends. DNA for the CDR3: TGTGCCAGCAGCCAGACAGAGAACACTGAAGCTTTCTTT. This codes for CASSQTENTEAFF.

This chain links TRBV20-1 with TRBJ2-7; 10 bases are a match to TRBD1. The J segment lost 6 bases and the V segment lost 3 bases, leaving 2 bases of the junction unmatched. This CDR3 is 12 amino acids long. Per the germline V gene, CDR1 is DFQATT and CDR2 is SNEGSKA (reference sequence). CDR3: CSARWTGGEQYF. CDR3 bases: TGCAGTGCTAGGTGGACAGGGGGCGAGCAGTACTTC.

This chain connects TRBV7-3 to TRBJ2-3; D possibly matches TRBD1 or TRBD2 (5 bases each). CDR1 is SGHTA, CDR2 FQGTGA, per germline. The CDR3 consists of 11 residues. Trimming left V 11 bases short and J 4 bases short, with 10 bases between. The CDR3 reads CASGRADTQYF. The CDR3 DNA reads TGTGCCTCGGGGCGTGCAGATACGCAGTATTTT.

The CDR3 DNA reads as TGTGCCAGCAGTATAAACTGGAACAATGAGCAGTTCTTC. The encoded protein is CASSINWNNEQFF. The rearrangement uses TRBV7-9 and TRBJ2-1; no definite D call. Germline V gives CDR1 SEHNR, CDR2 FQNEAQ (reference sequence). The CDR3 has 13 amino acids. V lost 6 bases and J 5 bases, leaving 11 bases between the germline ends.

V and J are TRBV20-1 and TRBJ2-2; 9 positions agree with TRBD2. V was pared by 6 bases and J by 5 bases, with 19 bases of the junction left unmatched. CDR1 is DFQATT, CDR2 SNEGSKA, per germline (reference sequence). This CDR3 region has 18 residues. The CDR3 nucleotides read TGCAGTGCCTCCCTGAGAGGGCGGGGGGGCCTGGGAACCGGGGAGCTGTTTTTT. Residues: CSASLRGRGGLGTGELFF.

This chain joins TRBV7-2 and TRBJ2-7; D is unresolved. This CDR3 spans 14 amino acids. Germline lookup yields CDR1 SGHTA and CDR2 FQGNSA. V lost 2 bases and J lost 0, with 8 bases in between. CDR3 loop: CASSLFLSSYEQYF. DNA of the CDR3: TGTGCCAGCAGCTTATTCCTAAGCTCCTACGAGCAGTACTTC.

In regard to this clonotype: A much bigger clone sits one base away, suggesting this may be a read error. Given the absence of the conserved phenylalanine or tryptophan at the CDR3 end, a read error is likely. The chain has TRBV12-3 or TRBV12-4 and TRBJ2-5; maybe TRBD2 (7 bases). The CDR3 has 14 residues. The V end lost 3 bases, the J end lost 7 bases, and 15 bases lay between the germline ends. CDR3 nucleotide sequence: TGTGCCAGCAGTTTTGGGGGGGGGCTCGGGACCCAGTACCTC. The encoded protein is CASSFGGGLGTQYL.

The genes are TRBV7-8 and TRBJ1-2, with TRBD1 as a possible D gene (6 bases). With 0 bases removed from V and 4 bases from J, the gap between germline ends came to 6 bases. The CDR3 has 13 amino acids. Per germline, CDR1 SGHVS and CDR2 FQNEAQ. The CDR3 nucleotides read TGTGCCAGCAGCTTAGCAGGGGGCTATGGCTACACCTTC. It yields the protein CASSLAGGYGYTF.

The chain employs TRBV20-1 and TRBJ2-5, with D tentatively TRBD2 (7 bases). V was trimmed by 1 base and J by 4 bases, leaving 10 bases between them. The CDR3 is 13 residues long. The V gene's germline CDR1 is DFQATT and CDR2 SNEGSKA (reference sequence). CDR3 sequence (DNA): TGCAGTGCTAGAGTGGGAGGGGGAGAGACCCAGTACTTC. Its translation is CSARVGGGETQYF.

The J gene is TRBJ2-3, the V gene TRBV29-1; no clear D. The V end lost 0 bases, the J end lost 11 bases, and 21 bases lay between the germline ends. CDR1 is SQVTM, CDR2 ANQGSEA, per germline. CDR3 length equals 15 residues. CDR3 residues: CSVEDGDRLPNEQYF. The CDR3 DNA reads TGCAGCGTTGAAGATGGCGACCGCCTCCCCAATGAGCAGTATTTT.

This sequence joins TRBV9 and TRBJ2-7, with 8 positions matching TRBD1. Unmatched junction bases numbered 4, after V lost 0 bases and J lost 2 bases. Germline assignment: CDR1 SGDLS and CDR2 YYNGEE. This CDR3 is built from 15 residues. The CDR3 DNA is TGTGCCAGCAGCGTAGATGGGACAGGTACCTACGAGCAGTACTTC. This codes for CASSVDGTGTYEQYF.

This clonotype was counted at least ten times. The chain carries TRBV19 and TRBJ2-2; D ambiguous. The CDR3 sequence is 14 residues long. V shed 6 bases and J shed 0 bases, with 8 bases lying between them. Germline V gene data show CDR1 as LNHDA and CDR2 as SQIVND (reference sequence). The CDR3 DNA sequence: TGTGCCAGTAGATCTGGGACGAACACCGGGGAGCTGTTTTTT. Its translation is CASRSGTNTGELFF.

The V call is TRBV5-6, the J call TRBJ2-1; TRBD2 aligns across 10 bases. The CDR3 is made up of 13 amino acids. Unmatched junction bases numbered 5, after V lost 4 bases and J lost 10 bases. CDR1 and CDR2 from the germline V gene are SGHDT and YYEEEE. The CDR3 loop is CASSDRTSGEQFF. In nucleotides, the CDR3 is TGTGCCAGCAGCGATAGGACTAGCGGAGAGCAGTTCTTC.

The chain recombines TRBV10-3 with TRBJ2-5; TRBD2 matches 10 bases. CDR1 ENHRY and CDR2 SYGVKD come from the germline V gene. Germline trimming cut 10 bases from V and 3 bases from J; bases unmatched to any gene: 2. This CDR3 contains 12 residues. The CDR3 nucleotides read TGTGCCACAAGCGGGGGGGAAGAGACCCAGTACTTC. It is translated as CATSGGEETQYF.